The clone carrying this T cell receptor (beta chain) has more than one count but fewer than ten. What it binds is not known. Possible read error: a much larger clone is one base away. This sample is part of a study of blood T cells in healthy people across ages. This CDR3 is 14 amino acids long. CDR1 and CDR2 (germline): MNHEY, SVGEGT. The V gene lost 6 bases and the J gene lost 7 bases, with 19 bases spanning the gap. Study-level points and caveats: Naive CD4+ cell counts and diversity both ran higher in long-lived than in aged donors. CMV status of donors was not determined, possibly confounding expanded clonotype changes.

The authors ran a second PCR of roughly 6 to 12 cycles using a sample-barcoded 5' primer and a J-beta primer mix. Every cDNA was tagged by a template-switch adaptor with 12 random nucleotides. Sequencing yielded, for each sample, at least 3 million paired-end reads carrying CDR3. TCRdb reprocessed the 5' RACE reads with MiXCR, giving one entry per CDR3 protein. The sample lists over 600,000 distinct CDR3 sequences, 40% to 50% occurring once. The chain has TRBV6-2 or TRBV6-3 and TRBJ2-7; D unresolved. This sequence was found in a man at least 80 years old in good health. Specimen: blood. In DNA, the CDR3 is TGTGCCAGCAGGCAGGTAGTGGAGAACAATGAGCAGTACTTC. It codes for CASRQVVENNEQYF.